This T cell receptor beta chain was documented in a study of blood T cell repertoires in COVID-19. Study summary: T cells, B-cell-depleted T cells, or PBMCs supplied cDNA or gDNA.

Germline CDR1 and CDR2: SGHNT and YYREEE (reference sequence). Trimming stripped 0 bases from V and 7 bases from J, with 5 bases between. This CDR3 contains 13 residues. As handled by the study authors: Quantification of nucleated cells was approximated via reference gene primer amplification. This table comes from immunoSEQ multiplex PCR, and its TCRdb copy is limited to in-frame clones, with some not included. V and J calls and clone size are copied from that table; D and trimming were computed from the DNA. The repertoire consists of about 150,000 clones, with 87% occurring once and the leading ten covering roughly 35%.

The sequence came from a middle-aged man who had recovered from COVID-19. Specimen: peripheral blood. The chain joins TRBV5-4 to TRBJ1-6; no clear D. CDR3 sequence reads: CASSLVVNSPLHF. The CDR3 DNA sequence: TGTGCCAGCAGCTTGGTCGTAAATTCACCCCTCCACTTT.